This T cell receptor beta chain derives from a study of identical twins. Deletions cut 3 bases from V and 0 bases from J, with 9 bases between. The CDR3 contains 15 residues. CDR1 and CDR2 from the germline V gene are LNHNV and YYDKDF (reference sequence). This clonotype has only a few counts. Each CDR3 protein gets one entry after TCRdb re-called the 5' RACE reads with MiXCR. Altogether some 760,000 distinct CDR3 sequences are present, around a sixth being singletons, with the ten largest covering around 13%. The sample was also reused in another study, on T cells expressing NK-cell markers. That investigation notes: In more than 5 donors, dominant CD3+CD56+NKG2C+ clones formed 1.0-7.0% of CD8+ cells.

This sequence joins TRBV15 and TRBJ1-5, with D uncertain. The TCR originated in a woman aged 18-35 years in good health. The specimen sequenced was PBMCs. The CDR3 bases are TGTGCCACCAGCAGGTGGATTGGTAGCAATCAGCCCCAGCATTTT. Protein sequence: CATSRWIGSNQPQHF. The full variable domain, with the rest looked up from reference TRBV15 and TRBJ1-5, is DAMVIQNPRYQVTQFGKPVTLSCSQTLNHNVMYWYQQKSSQAPKLLFHYYDKDFNNEADTPDNFQSRRPNTSFCFLDIRSPGLGDTAMYLCATSRWIGSNQPQHFGDGTRLSIL.